The 30 T cell receptor beta chains listed next were all sequenced from one sample in a study of T cells in Graves' hyperthyroidism and ophthalmopathy. TCR beta CDR3 sequences were amplified from RNA transcripts. The study used the HTBI primer set for a first-round RT-PCR of the TCR CDR3. TCRdb analysed the multiplex PCR reads with MiXCR anew, one entry per CDR3 protein. The table lists a few hundred thousand distinct CDR3 sequences, about 20% of them singletons, with around 4% in the top ten. The sequenced material came from blood. The source of these receptors is a woman aged 18-35 years with Graves' hyperthyroidism.

In its sample, this clonotype was seen many times. This sequence joins TRBV20-1 and TRBJ2-5; D uncertain. V lost 2 bases and J 7 bases, leaving 11 bases between the germline ends. Germline V gene lookup returns CDR1 DFQATT and CDR2 SNEGSKA (reference sequence). This CDR3 has 12 amino acids. CDR3 protein: CSARLGDGTQYF. The CDR3, as DNA: TGCAGTGCTAGACTGGGCGACGGGACCCAGTACTTC.

This clonotype came up many times. V gene TRBV30 combines with J gene TRBJ2-5; 8 bases are shared with TRBD2. V shed 4 bases, J shed 5 bases, and the junction held 12 bases outside the gene matches. In germline, CDR1 is GTSNPN, CDR2 SVGIG (reference sequence). The CDR3 is made up of 15 amino acids. The DNA for the CDR3 is TGTGCCTGGACCCCGTTCCCCGGGGGGGCGGAGACCCAGTACTTC. This encodes CAWTPFPGGAETQYF.

This clonotype appeared many times. The chain combines TRBV28 with TRBJ1-5; D is uncertain. Germline V gene data show CDR1 as MDHEN and CDR2 as SYDVKM. The germline V and J ends were trimmed by 3 bases and 6 bases, with 15 bases remaining between them. The CDR3 is made up of 15 amino acids. CDR3 residues: CASSFYDFMGQPQHF. As DNA, the CDR3 is TGTGCCAGCAGTTTTTATGACTTTATGGGTCAGCCCCAGCATTTT. Complete variable domain (other parts from reference TRBV28 and TRBJ1-5): DVKVTQSSRYLVKRTGEKVFLECVQDMDHENMFWYRQDPGLGLRLIYFSYDVKMKEKGDIPEGYSVSREKKERFSLILESASTNQTSMYLCASSFYDFMGQPQHFGDGTRLSIL.

The table lists this clonotype with many counts. The chain has TRBV12-3 or TRBV12-4 and TRBJ1-4; 11 bases line up with TRBD1. The junction had 8 bases not matched to a gene; V was cut back by 6 bases and J by 14 bases. The CDR3 is 13 residues long. The CDR3 region has the DNA TGTGCCAGCAGGCTGGGACAGGGGGTAGAGCTGTTTTTT. It translates to CASRLGQGVELFF.

In this sample, this clonotype turned up many times. The rearrangement uses TRBV27 and TRBJ1-2, with 7 bases identical to TRBD1. V lost 6 bases, J lost 5 bases, and 15 bases stayed unmatched. The length of the CDR3 is 16 residues. Germline V gives CDR1 MNHEY, CDR2 SMNVEV (reference sequence). CDR3 sequence (DNA): TGTGCCAGCAGCTCCTCCCCCGGGACAGAGTATTATGGCTACACCTTC. It is translated as CASSSSPGTEYYGYTF.

A word on this clonotype: This clone may be a read error of a much larger clone one base away. The chain employs TRBV4-1 and TRBJ1-2; 10 bases align to TRBD1. This CDR3 region has 14 residues. CDR1 MGHRA and CDR2 YSYEKL come from the germline V gene. The CDR3 sequence is CASSPGTGDYGHTF. CDR3 sequence (DNA): TGCGCCAGCAGCCCCGGGACAGGGGATTATGGCCACACCTTC.

This clonotype was found many times. The V call is TRBV6-2 or TRBV6-3, the J call TRBJ2-2; D gene unclear. CDR3 length equals 14 residues. CDR1 and CDR2 (germline): MNHEY, SVGEGT. Trimming stripped 3 bases from V and 1 base from J, with 6 bases between. The CDR3 nucleotides are TGTGCCAGCAGTTATAAGCGGAACACCGGGGAGCTGTTTTTT. It translates to CASSYKRNTGELFF.

The CDR3 protein is CAWKRNPTSGNTIYF. The CDR3 DNA is TGTGCCTGGAAGAGGAACCCAACCTCTGGAAACACCATATATTTT. The rearrangement links TRBV30 to TRBJ1-3; D is unresolved. The CDR3 has 15 amino acids. Germline CDR1 and CDR2: GTSNPN and SVGIG (reference sequence). Between the trimmed V and J ends, which lost 4 bases and 0 bases, there was a span of 13 bases.

In this sample, this clonotype turned up many times. The chain is built from TRBV18 and TRBJ2-7, with TRBD2 matching over 7 bases. The CDR3 spans 15 residues. V was pared by 6 bases and J by 3 bases, with 11 bases of the junction left unmatched. Germline V gene data show CDR1 as KGHSH and CDR2 as LQKENI. The CDR3 DNA follows: TGTGCCAGCTCTCCTACTTACGAGCGGGGCTACGAGCAGTACTTC. Translated: CASSPTYERGYEQYF.

This clonotype was picked up many times. This chain joins TRBV7-3 and TRBJ2-7; D is possibly TRBD2 (7 bases). V gave up 5 bases and J gave up 7 bases, with 21 bases separating them. Looked up from germline, CDR1 is SGHTA and CDR2 is FQGTGA. This CDR3 spans 15 amino acids. Here the CDR3 DNA reads TGTGCCAGCAGCCAGACCGCGGGGGCCCCTGGGGAGCAGTACTTC. Protein: CASSQTAGAPGEQYF.

Only a few counts were recorded for this clonotype. V gene TRBV19 combines with J gene TRBJ2-2, with D maybe TRBD2 (5 bases). The length of the CDR3 is 15 residues. The germline gives CDR1 LNHDA, CDR2 SQIVND (reference sequence). The V end lost 5 bases, the J end lost 5 bases, and 15 bases lay between the germline ends. CDR3 DNA: TGTGCCAGTAGTTGGTCTCGCCCGGGAACCGGGGAGCTGTTTTTT. This translates into CASSWSRPGTGELFF.

This clonotype was detected ten times or more. The chain uses TRBV20-1 and TRBJ2-5; D unresolved. This CDR3 comprises 13 residues. Germline CDR1 reads DFQATT; CDR2 reads SNEGSKA (reference sequence). V was pared by 3 bases and J by 1 base, with 9 bases between. CDR3 region: CSASEQLQETQYF. For the CDR3, the DNA is TGCAGTGCTAGTGAGCAGCTCCAAGAGACCCAGTACTTC.

This clonotype was picked up many times. The rearrangement links TRBV4-2 to TRBJ1-2; D call uncertain. The length of the CDR3 is 14 residues. Trimming cost V 0 bases and J 0 bases, with 5 bases left between them. Germline V CDR1 and CDR2: LGHNA, YNFKEQ. The CDR3 DNA reads as TGTGCCAGCAGCCAAGATTCGACTAACTATGGCTACACCTTC. Translation: CASSQDSTNYGYTF.

This clonotype came up many times. J is TRBJ1-3 and V is TRBV12-3 or TRBV12-4; 12 bases map to TRBD1. V trimming: 6 bases; J trimming: 4 bases; junction bases outside the gene matches: 10. The CDR3 has 17 amino acids. CDR3 nucleotide sequence: TGTGCCAGCAGGCAGGGACAGGGGGCCTTTGAAGGAAACACCATATATTTT. It codes for CASRQGQGAFEGNTIYF.

This clonotype was seen ten or more times. The J gene is TRBJ1-2, the V gene TRBV30; D perhaps matches TRBD1 (6 bases). The length of the CDR3 is 11 residues. The germline V gene has CDR1 GTSNPN and CDR2 SVGIG (reference sequence). Trimming stripped 4 bases from V and 6 bases from J, with 9 bases between. The CDR3 bases are TGTGCCTGGACACAGGGAGATGGCTACACCTTC. Its translation is CAWTQGDGYTF.

This clonotype was picked up many times. This chain connects TRBV7-8 to TRBJ1-2; TRBD1 matches at 8 bases. Trimming took 0 bases from V and 4 from J; bases not matched to a gene: 7. This CDR3 contains 16 residues. The germline CDR1 and CDR2 sequences are SGHVS and FQNEAQ. CDR3 sequence: CASSLARAGGSYGYTF. The CDR3 nucleotides read TGTGCCAGCAGCTTAGCGCGGGCAGGGGGCAGCTATGGCTACACCTTC.

Details on this clonotype: This could be a read error, since a much larger clone is one nucleotide away. This chain joins TRBV6-4 and TRBJ1-5; 7 bases are shared with TRBD1. Germline values: CDR1 MRHNA, CDR2 SNTAGT. The CDR3 extends over 13 amino acids. CDR3 sequence: CSSSPGTAEPQHF. The CDR3 DNA follows: TGTTCCAGCAGTCCCGGGACAGCGGAGCCCCAGCATTTT.

The rearrangement links TRBV12-3 or TRBV12-4 to TRBJ1-1, with a tentative D call TRBD1 (6 bases). Trimming removed 5 bases at V and 5 bases at J, with 15 bases between. The CDR3 has 14 residues. CDR3 residues: CASSGQWGYTEAFF. CDR3 in DNA: TGTGCCAGCAGTGGACAGTGGGGGTATACTGAAGCTTTCTTT.

V gene TRBV6-5 combines with J gene TRBJ1-2; D possibly corresponds to TRBD1 (6 bases). The CDR3 is made up of 14 amino acids. Trimming left V 4 bases short and J 3 bases short, with 12 bases between. The germline V gene encodes CDR1 MNHEY and CDR2 SVGAGI. The CDR3 spells CASSFAGADYGYTF. CDR3 in DNA: TGTGCCAGCAGTTTCGCAGGGGCGGACTATGGCTACACCTTC.

This clonotype was seen ten or more times. The rearrangement uses TRBV6-1 and TRBJ2-2, with D hard to call. From germline, CDR1 is MNHNS and CDR2 SASEGT. Trimming cost V 6 bases and J 0 bases, with 11 bases left between them. This CDR3 has 15 amino acids. The CDR3 DNA follows: TGTGCCAGCAGCCAGTGGATTGCGAACACCGGGGAGCTGTTTTTT. Translating gives CASSQWIANTGELFF.

This clonotype was detected ten times or more. V gene TRBV27 combines with J gene TRBJ1-1; D gene unclear. The CDR3 loop spans 13 amino acids. Germline V gives CDR1 MNHEY, CDR2 SMNVEV (reference sequence). Trimming shortened V by 0 bases and J by 4 bases, and 6 bases separated the two germline ends. CDR3: CASSLSQTTEAFF. CDR3 coding DNA: TGTGCCAGCAGTTTATCCCAGACCACTGAAGCTTTCTTT.

This clonotype was observed at least ten times. At one end the junction does not follow the germline gene, possibly because of a read error. The gene calls are TRBV12-3 or TRBV12-4 and TRBJ1-2; D perhaps matches TRBD1 (6 bases). The CDR3 sequence is 12 residues long. As DNA, the CDR3 is TGTGCCAGCACCCCCCACGGGGGCGGCTATACCTTC. Its protein is CASTPHGGGYTF.

Here the CDR3 reads CASSLGGVGNGQNSNQPQHF. DNA of the CDR3: TGTGCCAGCAGTTTGGGGGGGGTTGGTAATGGGCAGAATAGCAATCAGCCCCAGCATTTT. V is TRBV12-3 or TRBV12-4 and J is TRBJ1-5; D may be TRBD1 (5 bases). The V end was cut by 3 bases, the J end by 0 bases, with 24 bases between. The CDR3 sequence is 20 residues long.

This clonotype was picked up many times. The chain carries TRBV7-2 and TRBJ1-1; D call uncertain. Germline CDR1 is SGHTA and CDR2 is FQGNSA. Trimming shortened V by 2 bases and J by 4 bases, and 14 bases separated the two germline ends. The CDR3 is made up of 15 amino acids. CDR3 region: CASSLRPRPGTEAFF. CDR3 sequence (DNA): TGTGCCAGCAGCTTACGCCCACGCCCGGGCACTGAAGCTTTCTTT.

The sample holds many counts of this clonotype. This sequence joins TRBV5-1 and TRBJ1-1; D perhaps matches TRBD1 (5 bases). CDR1 is SGHRS, CDR2 YFSETQ, per germline. V lost 2 bases and J 5 bases, leaving 13 bases between the germline ends. CDR3 length equals 14 residues. Written as DNA, the CDR3 is TGCGCCAGCAGCTTTCAGGGACCGAGAACTGAAGCTTTCTTT. Translating it yields CASSFQGPRTEAFF.

This clonotype was counted many times. This rearrangement joins TRBV29-1 to TRBJ1-2, with D unclear. Trimming shortened V by 3 bases and J by 4 bases, and 9 bases separated the two germline ends. CDR3 length: 12 amino acids. Germline lookup yields CDR1 SQVTM and CDR2 ANQGSEA. Written as DNA, the CDR3 is TGCAGCGTTGAGTGGGGTAGCTATGGCTACACCTTC. The encoded protein is CSVEWGSYGYTF.

This clonotype appeared many times. This sequence joins TRBV6-5 and TRBJ2-2; unclear D gene. V gave up 7 bases and J gave up 3 bases, with 6 bases separating them. The CDR3 length is 12 residues. Looked up from germline, CDR1 is MNHEY and CDR2 is SVGAGI. The CDR3 DNA is TGTGCCAGCAAAAGGTACACCGGGGAGCTGTTTTTT. It specifies CASKRYTGELFF.

Ten or more counts support this clonotype. The chain carries TRBV5-1 and TRBJ2-7; 13 bases fit TRBD2. Germline V lookup: CDR1 SGHRS, CDR2 YFSETQ. V lost 1 base and J lost 5; bases outside the gene matches: 3. This CDR3 has 15 residues. The CDR3 coding sequence is TGCGCCAGCAGCTTGACTAGCGGGGGGGCGGACGAGCAGTACTTC. Translating gives CASSLTSGGADEQYF.

CDR3: CASSLASGSRETQYF. For the CDR3, the DNA is TGTGCCAGCAGTTTAGCTAGCGGCAGCCGAGAGACCCAGTACTTC. The chain combines TRBV28 with TRBJ2-5; TRBD2 matches at 7 bases. V lost 2 bases to trimming and J lost 4 bases; unmatched junction nucleotides: 7. There are 15 residues in the CDR3. Germline V lookup: CDR1 MDHEN, CDR2 SYDVKM.

The CDR3 DNA is TGCGCCAGCAGCTTGGCGGGACAGATAAGTGGCTACACCTTC. This codes for CASSLAGQISGYTF. The chain combines TRBV5-1 with TRBJ1-2; TRBD1 matches at 7 bases. The CDR3 consists of 14 residues. Germline CDR1 and CDR2: SGHRS and YFSETQ. Losses at the gene ends were 0 bases for V and 7 bases for J; bases not matched to a gene: 6. Filled out from reference TRBV5-1 and TRBJ1-2, the complete variable domain reads KAGVTQTPRYLIKTRGQQVTLSCSPISGHRSVSWYQQTPGQGLQFLFEYFSETQRNKGNFPGRFSGRQFSNSRSEMNVSTLELGDSALYLCASSLAGQISGYTFGSGTRLTVV.